The rows below give T cell receptor beta chains drawn from one sample of a study of T cells in localized non-small cell lung cancer. Only in-frame clones appear in the TCRdb table, and some are missing; sequencing was by immunoSEQ multiplex PCR. The sample has about 77,000 clones, roughly 91% seen once. This sample comprised peripheral blood, obtained before any cancer treatment. The receptors stem from a woman aged 35 to 69 with stage I squamous cell lung carcinoma. The CDR3 runs from the conserved cysteine through the conserved F or W. D genes are given only for firm matches. Clone size is given for some rows only: seen once, a few or many times, or a class if the clone is expanded.

D	size	J	V	DNA	CDR3
-	-	TRBJ2-1	TRBV7-2	TGTGCCAGCAGCCCCCGGCGGCCCCAAGGCCGCAATGAGCAGTTCTTC	CASSPRRPQGRNEQFF
-	-	TRBJ1-6	TRBV6-1	TGTGCCAGCAGTGAGCAGGGAGGGAATTCACCCCTCCACTTT	CASSEQGGNSPLHF
TRBD1	large	TRBJ1-5	TRBV27	TGTGCCAGCAGTCCAACGACAGGGGGGGGCAATCAGCCCCAGCATTTT	CASSPTTGGGNQPQHF
TRBD2	-	TRBJ2-1	TRBV29-1	TGCAGCGTTGTACGCCTAGCGGGGGGGAATGAGCAGTTCTTC	CSVVRLAGGNEQFF
-	-	TRBJ1-4	TRBV25-1	TGTGCCAGCAGTGAAATTACAACCGCAACTAATGAAAAACTGTTTTTT	CASSEITTATNEKLFF
TRBD1	once	TRBJ1-1	TRBV5-4	TGTGCCAGCAGCAAAACAACAGGGGAGAACACTGAAGCTTTCTTT	CASSKTTGENTEAFF
-	-	TRBJ2-4	TRBV5-4	TGTGCCAGCAGCTCAGCTAACATTCAGTACTTC	CASSSANIQYF
-	-	TRBJ2-1	TRBV7-3	TGTGCCAGCAGCCAGGACTATAAGCAGTTCTTC	CASSQDYKQFF
-	-	TRBJ1-1	TRBV9	TGTGCCAGCAGCGTCTCAGGGTCCGCTGAAGCTTTCTTT	CASSVSGSAEAFF
-	-	TRBJ1-4	TRBV4-1	TGCGCCAGCAGCCAATCGGGGCAGAATGAAAAACTGTTTTTT	CASSQSGQNEKLFF
-	-	TRBJ1-2	TRBV4-1	TGCGCCAGCAGCCAAGAAGGATTGCGCCCCACCTTC	CASSQEGLRPTF
TRBD1	-	TRBJ2-7	TRBV5-1	TGCGCCAGCAGCCCCGGAAATAGACAGGGTACCGAGCAGTACTTC	CASSPGNRQGTEQYF
-	-	TRBJ1-5	TRBV7-6	TGTGCCAGCAGTCTAGACACGGATCAGCCCCAGCATTTT	CASSLDTDQPQHF
-	-	TRBJ1-1	TRBV5-4	TGTGCCAGCAGCTTGGCGACAGGAATGAACACTGAAGCTTTCTTT	CASSLATGMNTEAFF
-	-	TRBJ1-2	TRBV7-2	TGTGCCAGCAGCTTAGCGAGTGAGGGGCGTAGCTATGGCTACACCTTC	CASSLASEGRSYGYTF
TRBD1	-	TRBJ1-1	TRBV13	TGTGCCAGCAGCTCCAGACAGGGTATTAGGACTGAAGCTTTCTTT	CASSSRQGIRTEAFF
-	-	TRBJ1-1	TRBV5-1	TGCGCCAGCAGCTTGAGGGGGAACACGATGAACACTGAAGCTTTCTTT	CASSLRGNTMNTEAFF
-	-	TRBJ1-1	TRBV10-3	TGTGCCATCAGTGAAATACAGGGCACTGAAGCTTTCTTT	CAISEIQGTEAFF
TRBD1	-	TRBJ1-2	TRBV6-5	TGTGCCAGCAGTTACGGACAGGGGAGGTATGGCTACACCTTC	CASSYGQGRYGYTF
TRBD2	once	TRBJ2-3	TRBV6-5	TGTGCCAGCAGCCGAGCGGGGGGGCCCGATACGCAGTATTTT	CASSRAGGPDTQYF
-	-	TRBJ2-2	TRBV14	TGTGCCAGCAGCCGCAACTTAAGGGATGGGCTGTTTTTT	CASSRNLRDGLFF
-	once	TRBJ2-5	TRBV5-1	TGCGCCAGCAGAGGGGGGGGGTCTACGACCCAGTACTTC	CASRGGGSTTQYF
-	-	TRBJ1-6	TRBV2	TGTGCCAGCAGCCCCCTACAGGGCACTAATTCACCCCTCCACTTT	CASSPLQGTNSPLHF
-	-	TRBJ1-1	TRBV7-6	TGTGCCAGCAGCCTGGGGGCCGGAATGAACACTGAAGCTTTCTTT	CASSLGAGMNTEAFF
-	-	TRBJ1-1	TRBV4-1	TGCGCCAGCAGCCAAGAGAACGGGATCGCTGAAGCTTTCTTT	CASSQENGIAEAFF
TRBD1	-	TRBJ1-1	TRBV2	TGTGCCAGCATGGGACAGCCGAACACTGAAGCTTTCTTT	CASMGQPNTEAFF
TRBD1	-	TRBJ2-1	TRBV11-3	TGTGCCAGCAGCGCCAGGACAGGGGCAAATGAGCAGTTCTTC	CASSARTGANEQFF
-	-	TRBJ1-1	TRBV15	TGTGCCACCAGCCTGACACAGGTCACTGAAGCTTTCTTT	CATSLTQVTEAFF
-	-	TRBJ1-1	TRBV2	TGTGCCAGCACCCCATTCTCAAACACTGAAGCTTTCTTT	CASTPFSNTEAFF
-	-	TRBJ2-2	TRBV5-1	TGCGCCAGCAGCTTGAATTGGCAGGACCCACCGGGGGAGCTGTTTTTT	CASSLNWQDPPGELFF
TRBD2	-	TRBJ2-2	TRBV7-9	TGTGCCAACCGAGACGAGCGGGGGTTACGCGGGGAGCTGTTTTTT	CANRDERGLRGELFF
-	-	TRBJ1-1	TRBV5-8	TGTGCCAGCAGCTTCCGGCCCTCAGGAGGTACTGAAGCTTTCTTT	CASSFRPSGGTEAFF
-	-	TRBJ1-2	TRBV7-9	TGTGCCAGCAGCTTAGATGGCTATGGCTACACCTTC	CASSLDGYGYTF
-	-	TRBJ1-2	TRBV30	TGTGCCTGGAGTGTAGAGGGGTATGGCTACACCTTC	CAWSVEGYGYTF
-	-	TRBJ1-1	TRBV5-6	TGTGCCAGCAGCTTCTCCGGGAGGGGGAATATGAACACTGAAGCTTTCTTT	CASSFSGRGNMNTEAFF
-	-	TRBJ1-1	TRBV27	TGTGCCAGCAGGGGGATACATGGATGGGACACTGAAGCTTTCTTT	CASRGIHGWDTEAFF
-	-	TRBJ1-3	TRBV7-9	TGTGCCAGCAGCCCCTCATCAGAGGGAAACACCATATATTTT	CASSPSSEGNTIYF
TRBD2	-	TRBJ2-2	TRBV30	TGTGCCTGGAGTGTTAGCGGGGGGGCCGGGGAGCTGTTTTTT	CAWSVSGGAGELFF
-	-	TRBJ2-3	TRBV2	TGTGCCAGCAACGCCCCAGGGCGGGGCACAGATACGCAGTATTTT	CASNAPGRGTDTQYF
-	-	TRBJ1-2	TRBV10-3	TGTGCCTCGAAGGGGGTTGCTCGAGGAGGGTATGGCTACACCTTC	CASKGVARGGYGYTF
TRBD1	-	TRBJ2-4	TRBV4-1	TGCGCCAGCAGCCGAGAGGACAGGGCTGGCATTCAGTACTTC	CASSREDRAGIQYF
TRBD1	-	TRBJ2-7	TRBV5-8	TGTGCCAGCAGCCAATACTCCGGGACAGGTAATCGCAACGAGCAGTACTTC	CASSQYSGTGNRNEQYF
-	-	TRBJ1-1	TRBV5-5	TGTGCCAGCAGCCCCGTCACAGGGAACACTGAAGCTTTCTTT	CASSPVTGNTEAFF
-	-	TRBJ1-5	TRBV4-1	TGCGCCAGCAGCCAAGATCCAGGGAGGAGCAATCAGCCCCAGCATTTT	CASSQDPGRSNQPQHF
-	once	TRBJ1-1	TRBV30	TGTGCCTGGAGTGTAAGTAGTTACACTGAAGCTTTCTTT	CAWSVSSYTEAFF
TRBD1	-	TRBJ1-6	TRBV6-5	TGTGCCAGCAGTCGACAGGGGGCTGCCTCACCCCTCCACTTT	CASSRQGAASPLHF
-	-	TRBJ2-4	TRBV30	TGTGCCTGGAGTGTGGGGGCGGGCGCCAAAAACATTCAGTACTTC	CAWSVGAGAKNIQYF
-	-	TRBJ1-6	TRBV4-2	TGTGCCAGCAGCCAAGATGGTGTCCTCCACTTT	CASSQDGVLHF
-	-	TRBJ2-1	TRBV28	TGTGCCAGCAGTTCTCTCACCTTCTTGCGGAATGAGCAGTTCTTC	CASSSLTFLRNEQFF
TRBD1	once	TRBJ1-2	TRBV29-1	TGCAGCGTTGACTCTTTGGGACAGGGGGCCGGTGGCTACACCTTC	CSVDSLGQGAGGYTF
-	-	TRBJ1-1	TRBV19	TGTGCCAGTAGTCCAGTTACGGGCACTGAAGCTTTCTTT	CASSPVTGTEAFF
-	-	TRBJ2-1	TRBV18	TGTGCCAGCTCACCGAGAGAAAATGAGCAGTTCTTC	CASSPRENEQFF
TRBD1	-	TRBJ1-3	TRBV30	TGTGCCTGGAGGGACAGGGAGAGAGGAGGAAACACCATATATTTT	CAWRDRERGGNTIYF
-	-	TRBJ1-1	TRBV5-1	TGCGCCAGCAGCTTCACCGAGAACACTGAAGCTTTCTTT	CASSFTENTEAFF
TRBD1	-	TRBJ1-1	TRBV5-1	TGCGCCAGCAGCTTGGCGGACAGGGGTTCTACTGAAGCTTTCTTT	CASSLADRGSTEAFF
-	-	TRBJ2-5	TRBV2	TGTGCCAGCAAACCCGCGGAGGGGGCGGGGCAAGAGACCCAGTACTTC	CASKPAEGAGQETQYF
TRBD2	-	TRBJ2-5	TRBV18	TGTGCCAGCTCACCAGAGCGGGGGGGCTTTACGCAAGAGACCCAGTACTTC	CASSPERGGFTQETQYF
-	-	TRBJ1-6	TRBV27	TGTGCCAGCAGTCTTATAGATTCACCCCTCCACTTT	CASSLIDSPLHF
-	-	TRBJ2-3	TRBV29-1	TGCAGCGTTGAAGGATCCAGGGGGGGGACAGATACGCAGTATTTT	CSVEGSRGGTDTQYF
-	once	TRBJ1-2	TRBV19	TGTGCCAGTACCTCTGACGGAGACTATGGCTACACCTTC	CASTSDGDYGYTF